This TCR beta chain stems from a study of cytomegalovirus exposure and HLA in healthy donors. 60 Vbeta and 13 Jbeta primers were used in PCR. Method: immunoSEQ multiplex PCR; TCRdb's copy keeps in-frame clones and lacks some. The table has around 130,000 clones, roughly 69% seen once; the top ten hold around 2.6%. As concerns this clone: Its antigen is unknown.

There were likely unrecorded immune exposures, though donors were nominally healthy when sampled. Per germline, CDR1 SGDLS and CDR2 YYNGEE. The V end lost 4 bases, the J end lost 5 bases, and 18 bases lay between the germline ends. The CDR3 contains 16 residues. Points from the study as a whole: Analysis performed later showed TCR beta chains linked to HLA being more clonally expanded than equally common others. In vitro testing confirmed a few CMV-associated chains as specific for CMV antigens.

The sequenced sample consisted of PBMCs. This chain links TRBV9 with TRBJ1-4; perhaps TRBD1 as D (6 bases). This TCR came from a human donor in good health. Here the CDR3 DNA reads TGTGCCAGCAGCAGAGACCAGGGGAGAACAAATGAAAAACTGTTTTTT. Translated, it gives CASSRDQGRTNEKLFF.